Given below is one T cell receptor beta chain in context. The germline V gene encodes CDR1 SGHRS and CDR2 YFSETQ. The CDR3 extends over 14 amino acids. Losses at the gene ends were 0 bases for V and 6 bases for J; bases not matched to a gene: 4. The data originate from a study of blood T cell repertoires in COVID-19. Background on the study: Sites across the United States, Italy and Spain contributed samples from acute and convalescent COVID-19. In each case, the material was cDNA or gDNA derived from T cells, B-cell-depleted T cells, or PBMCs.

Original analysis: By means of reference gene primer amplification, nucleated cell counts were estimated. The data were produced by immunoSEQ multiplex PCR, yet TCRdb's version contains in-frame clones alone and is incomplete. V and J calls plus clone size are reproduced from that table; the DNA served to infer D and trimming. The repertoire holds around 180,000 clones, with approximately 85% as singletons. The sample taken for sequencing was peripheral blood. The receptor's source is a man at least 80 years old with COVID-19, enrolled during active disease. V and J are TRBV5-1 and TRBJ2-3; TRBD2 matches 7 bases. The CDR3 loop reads CASSLGLAFDTQYF. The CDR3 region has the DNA TGCGCCAGCAGCTTGGGACTAGCATTTGATACGCAGTATTTT.